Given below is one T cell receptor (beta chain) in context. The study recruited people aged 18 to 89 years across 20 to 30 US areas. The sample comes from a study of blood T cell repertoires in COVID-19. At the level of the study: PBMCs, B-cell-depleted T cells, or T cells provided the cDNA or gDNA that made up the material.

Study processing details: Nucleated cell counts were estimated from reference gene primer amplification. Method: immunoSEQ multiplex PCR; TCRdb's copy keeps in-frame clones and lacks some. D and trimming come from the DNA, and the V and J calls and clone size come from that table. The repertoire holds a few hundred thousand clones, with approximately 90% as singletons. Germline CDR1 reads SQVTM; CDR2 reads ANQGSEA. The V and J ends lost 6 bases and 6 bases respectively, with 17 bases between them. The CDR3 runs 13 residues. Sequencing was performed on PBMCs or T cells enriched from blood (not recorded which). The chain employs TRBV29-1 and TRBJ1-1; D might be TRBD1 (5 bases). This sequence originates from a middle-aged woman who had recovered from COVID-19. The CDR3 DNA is TGCAGCGTCGGCCGACAGTCCAATGCTGAAGCTTTCTTT. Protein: CSVGRQSNAEAFF. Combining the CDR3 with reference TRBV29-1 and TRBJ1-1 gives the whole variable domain SAVISQKPSRDICQRGTSLTIQCQVDSQVTMMFWYRQQPGQSLTLIATANQGSEATYESGFVIDKFPISRPNLTFSTLTVSNMSPEDSSIYLCSVGRQSNAEAFFGQGTRLTVV.